The 27 T cell receptor beta chains presented below share a single source sample, sequenced in a study of Ad26.COV2.S vaccination and SARS-CoV-2 variants. The table came from immunoSEQ multiplex PCR; TCRdb's copy has only in-frame clones and leaves some out. The sample includes around 170,000 clones, 87% seen only once; the top ten take about 5.5%. Source: peripheral blood, taken after recovery from COVID-19. The receptors were sampled from a human donor who had recovered from COVID-19.

V and J are TRBV5-4 and TRBJ1-3, with D unclear. Trimming shortened V by 3 bases and J by 6 bases, and 13 bases separated the two germline ends. Germline CDR1 and CDR2: SGHNT and YYREEE (reference sequence). The CDR3 loop spans 14 amino acids. The CDR3 coding sequence is TGTGCCAGCAGCTCCTTCGGGCAGGCAAACACCATATATTTT. The encoded protein is CASSSFGQANTIYF.

DNA for the CDR3: TGTGCCAGCAGCCTCGGAGCTGGGAGAGGGGAGCAGTACTTC. Encoded protein: CASSLGAGRGEQYF. J is TRBJ2-7 and V is TRBV3-1 (or the pseudogene TRBV3-2); tentative D call: TRBD2 (5 bases). Trimming stripped 4 bases from V and 7 bases from J, with 17 bases between. The CDR3 has 14 residues. Germline V gene lookup returns CDR1 LGHDT and CDR2 YNNKEL (reference sequence).

J is TRBJ2-5 and V is TRBV6-5; 10 nucleotides match TRBD1. The CDR3 consists of 13 residues. Trimming took 7 bases from V and 6 from J; bases not matched to a gene: 5. Germline V gives CDR1 MNHEY, CDR2 SVGAGI. CDR3 in amino acids: CASTATGGQTQYF. CDR3 DNA sequence: TGTGCCAGCACCGCGACAGGGGGCCAGACCCAGTACTTC.

The chain carries TRBV7-3 and TRBJ2-2, with D perhaps TRBD1 (5 bases). The CDR3 is 16 residues long. With 5 bases removed from V and 4 bases from J, the gap between germline ends came to 17 bases. The germline V gene encodes CDR1 SGHTA and CDR2 FQGTGA. CDR3 sequence (DNA): TGTGCCAGCAGCCCAAATCCACAGGTTTTCACCGGGGAGCTGTTTTTT. It specifies CASSPNPQVFTGELFF.

This clone was observed a few times. This sequence joins TRBV2 and TRBJ1-4; tentative D call: TRBD1 (6 bases). The germline V gene has CDR1 SNHLY and CDR2 FYNNEI. The CDR3 has 15 amino acids. Deletions cut 3 bases from V and 5 bases from J, with 13 bases between. CDR3 amino acids: CASSEYGTKNEKLFF. The CDR3 DNA sequence: TGTGCCAGCAGTGAGTACGGGACAAAAAATGAAAAACTGTTTTTT.

The chain couples TRBV6-5 to TRBJ2-1; D perhaps matches TRBD2 (7 bases). This CDR3 contains 15 residues. The V end lost 3 bases, the J end lost 5 bases, and 14 bases lay between the germline ends. Germline CDR1 MNHEY, CDR2 SVGAGI. CDR3: CASSYEWGGHNEQFF. DNA for the CDR3: TGTGCCAGCAGTTATGAGTGGGGGGGCCACAATGAGCAGTTCTTC.

V usage is TRBV6-5 and J usage is TRBJ2-1; no reliable D call. The CDR3 consists of 14 residues. V was clipped by 7 bases and J by 2 bases, with 12 bases between them. Germline lookup yields CDR1 MNHEY and CDR2 SVGAGI. DNA for the CDR3: TGTGCCAGCAAGGCGCCTGGGGCCTACAATGAGCAGTTCTTC. Translation gives CASKAPGAYNEQFF.

The V gene is TRBV5-1, the J gene TRBJ2-7; 13 nucleotides match TRBD2. Germline V lookup: CDR1 SGHRS, CDR2 YFSETQ. The CDR3 spans 17 residues. V lost 2 bases, J lost 5 bases, and 10 bases stayed unmatched. CDR3 loop: CASSLKLAGGLPNEQYF. The CDR3 DNA is TGCGCCAGCAGCTTAAAACTAGCGGGGGGGCTTCCCAACGAGCAGTACTTC.

This rearrangement joins TRBV5-6 to TRBJ1-5; D is unclear. This CDR3 has 13 amino acids. Trimming shortened V by 0 bases and J by 5 bases, and 6 bases separated the two germline ends. CDR1 and CDR2 from the germline V gene are SGHDT and YYEEEE. CDR3 in amino acids: CASSLARDQPQHF. Here the CDR3 DNA reads TGTGCCAGCAGCTTGGCGAGGGATCAGCCCCAGCATTTT.

DNA of the CDR3: TGTGCCAGCTCACCTGGGCGGGGTCGGGACGACACTGAAGCTTTCTTT. Encoded protein: CASSPGRGRDDTEAFF. The rearrangement joins TRBV18 to TRBJ1-1; possible D gene TRBD1, 5 bases. The CDR3 runs to 16 residues. The V end was cut by 3 bases, the J end by 3 bases, with 17 bases between. The germline V gene encodes CDR1 KGHSH and CDR2 LQKENI.

The gene calls are TRBV30 and TRBJ1-2; no firm D call. This CDR3 has 12 amino acids. V lost 5 bases to trimming and J lost 7 bases, with 14 bases between them. Germline CDR1 and CDR2: GTSNPN and SVGIG (reference sequence). The CDR3 spells CAWGRSASGYTF. CDR3 coding DNA: TGTGCCTGGGGAAGGAGTGCGTCTGGCTACACCTTC.

This clone was detected only a few times. The V gene is TRBV9, the J gene TRBJ2-5, with D hard to call. Trimming cost V 0 bases and J 2 bases, with 11 bases left between them. The CDR3 spans 15 residues. Germline V gene sequence: CDR1 SGDLS, CDR2 YYNGEE. CDR3: CASSVEGYNQETQYF. The CDR3, as DNA: TGTGCCAGCAGCGTAGAAGGATATAATCAAGAGACCCAGTACTTC.

This chain links TRBV6-6 with TRBJ1-5; D may be TRBD1 (6 bases). Germline assignment: CDR1 MNHNY and CDR2 SVGAGI (reference sequence). CDR3 length: 15 amino acids. V dropped 3 bases and J dropped 2 bases, with 11 bases sitting between them. CDR3 protein: CASSYKGGGNQPQHF. The DNA of the CDR3 is TGTGCCAGCAGTTATAAGGGGGGGGGCAATCAGCCCCAGCATTTT.

The rearrangement links TRBV7-9 to TRBJ1-3, with D possibly TRBD1 on 6 matching bases. The CDR3 sequence is 15 residues long. Trimming shortened V by 0 bases and J by 4 bases, and 10 bases separated the two germline ends. Germline values: CDR1 SEHNR, CDR2 FQNEAQ (reference sequence). This chain's CDR3 is CASSLAEGGGNTIYF. The CDR3 DNA reads TGTGCCAGCAGCTTAGCGGAGGGGGGCGGAAACACCATATATTTT.

The rearrangement uses TRBV6-5 and TRBJ2-7; 11 positions match TRBD1. CDR1 and CDR2 from the germline V gene are MNHEY and SVGAGI. The CDR3 runs to 12 residues. Trimming removed 10 bases from V and 4 bases from J; junction bases left unmatched: 3. The CDR3 sequence: CATGQGAYEQYF. CDR3 bases: TGTGCCACCGGACAGGGGGCTTACGAGCAGTACTTC.

With regard to this clone: A junction end diverges from the germline sequence, so it may reflect a read error. This sample also contains other DNA sequences that code for the same CDR3. Written as DNA, the CDR3 is TGTGCCACCAGTCACGGCCTAAACACTGAAGCCTTCTTT. This gives the protein CATSHGLNTEAFF. This chain joins TRBV24-1 and TRBJ1-1; the D is unclear. Germline CDR1 is KGHDR and CDR2 is SFDVKD. This CDR3 has 13 amino acids.

J is TRBJ2-3 and V is TRBV6-5; D could derive from TRBD1 or TRBD2 (5 bases each). CDR1 and CDR2 (germline): MNHEY, SVGAGI. The V end lost 4 bases, the J end lost 2 bases, and 16 bases lay between the germline ends. This CDR3 region has 16 residues. CDR3 in amino acids: CASSSWDVWPTDTQYF. The DNA of the CDR3 is TGTGCCAGCAGTTCCTGGGACGTCTGGCCCACAGATACGCAGTATTTT.

This clone turned up a few times. This rearrangement joins TRBV4-2 to TRBJ2-7; D remains unclear. Germline loops: CDR1 LGHNA, CDR2 YNFKEQ. There are 15 residues in the CDR3. V lost 0 bases, J lost 4 bases, and 13 bases lay in between. CDR3 residues: CASSQDTMGPYEQYF. In nucleotides, the CDR3 is TGTGCCAGCAGCCAAGATACGATGGGCCCTTACGAGCAGTACTTC.

This clone was seen just once. The genes are TRBV7-3 and TRBJ2-5; 16 bases agree with TRBD2. The CDR3 runs to 14 residues. CDR1 and CDR2 (germline): SGHTA, FQGTGA. V shed 4 bases, J shed 9 bases, and the junction held 2 bases outside the gene matches. CDR3 sequence: CASSSGTSGGAQYF. In nucleotides, the CDR3 is TGTGCCAGCAGCTCCGGGACTAGCGGGGGGGCCCAGTACTTC.

This clone was seen once. The V and J genes are TRBV29-1 and TRBJ2-7; D possibly corresponds to TRBD1 (6 bases). Germline V gene data show CDR1 as SQVTM and CDR2 as ANQGSEA. Trimming took 3 bases from V and 2 from J, leaving 14 bases between them. The CDR3 spans 14 residues. In DNA, the CDR3 is TGCAGCGTTGATGTCGGGCCAGGGGCCTACGAGCAGTACTTC. Translated, it gives CSVDVGPGAYEQYF.

The V gene is TRBV11-2, the J gene TRBJ2-6, with D hard to call. The CDR3 runs 16 residues. V was pared by 0 bases and J by 0 bases, with 6 bases between. Germline V gives CDR1 SGHAT, CDR2 FQNNGV. The CDR3 protein is CASSLDISSGANVLTF. CDR3 sequence (DNA): TGTGCCAGCAGCTTAGATATCAGCTCTGGGGCCAACGTCCTGACTTTC.

This chain links TRBV3-1 (or the pseudogene TRBV3-2) with TRBJ1-2; TRBD1 is a possible D gene (5 bases). V gave up 4 bases and J gave up 0 bases, with 21 bases separating them. Germline values: CDR1 LGHDT, CDR2 YNNKEL (reference sequence). This CDR3 has 18 residues. This chain's CDR3 is CASSPKLLGRHSNYGYTF. CDR3 bases: TGTGCCAGCAGCCCCAAATTGCTGGGACGGCACTCTAACTATGGCTACACCTTC.

The rearrangement links TRBV20-1 to TRBJ2-7; D unclear. Trimming took off 1 base at V and 6 bases at J, with 7 bases between the two ends. Germline CDR1 is DFQATT and CDR2 is SNEGSKA (reference sequence). CDR3 length: 11 amino acids. In nucleotides, the CDR3 is TGCAGTGCTAGAGGGGCCCCCGAGCAGTACTTC. This sequence encodes CSARGAPEQYF.

The V and J genes are TRBV7-2 and TRBJ1-5; the D gene is possibly TRBD1 (5 bases). Germline CDR1 reads SGHTA; CDR2 reads FQGNSA. V gave up 5 bases and J gave up 6 bases, with 17 bases separating them. This CDR3 is built from 15 residues. The CDR3 sequence is CASSRAPGKRQPQHF. The CDR3 DNA reads as TGTGCCAGCAGCCGGGCACCAGGGAAGCGTCAGCCCCAGCATTTT.

The V gene is TRBV5-1, the J gene TRBJ1-2, with 7 bases identical to TRBD1. The trim removed 4 bases at V and 7 bases at J, leaving 13 bases unmatched. This CDR3 is 15 amino acids long. Per germline, CDR1 SGHRS and CDR2 YFSETQ. CDR3 sequence: CASSPNDRVPSGYTF. Written as DNA, the CDR3 is TGCGCCAGCAGCCCCAACGACAGGGTCCCCTCTGGCTACACCTTC.

This chain uses TRBV3-1 (or the pseudogene TRBV3-2) with TRBJ2-2, with TRBD2 matching 14 bases. Trimming removed 0 bases from V and 4 bases from J; junction bases left unmatched: 7. Germline CDR1 LGHDT, CDR2 YNNKEL (reference sequence). The CDR3 sequence is 19 residues long. CDR3 bases: TGTGCCAGCAGCCAAGATCCGACTAGCGGGGGGGGAATCACCGGGGAGCTGTTTTTT. Protein: CASSQDPTSGGGITGELFF.

This clone was recorded a few times. The chain uses TRBV11-3 and TRBJ2-3, with TRBD2 matching 11 bases. CDR1 SGHNT and CDR2 YENEEA come from the germline V gene. CDR3 length: 16 amino acids. The J segment lost 2 bases and the V segment lost 5 bases, leaving 6 bases of the junction unmatched. CDR3 sequence: CASSPGTSGVTDTQYF. As DNA, the CDR3 is TGTGCCAGCAGCCCCGGGACTAGCGGAGTCACAGATACGCAGTATTTT.